This T cell receptor beta chain was documented in a study of CD8+ T cells in alopecia areata. Study summary: A 6-month off-drug phase came after tofacitinib, which had lasted 6 to 18 months. Points from the study as a whole: In scalp samples, resident alphabeta T cells of normal skin are also sequenced.

Investigators isolated RNA and reverse transcribed it into cDNA to act as the sequencing template. This table comes from immunoSEQ multiplex PCR, and its TCRdb copy is limited to in-frame clones, with some not included. Altogether 150,000 to 200,000 clones are present, around three fifths being singletons, with the ten largest covering roughly 14%. V lost 0 bases and J lost 0, with 6 bases in between. Germline CDR1 is GTSNPN and CDR2 is SVGIG (reference sequence). This CDR3 is built from 13 residues. Peripheral blood and lesional scalp punch biopsies were taken from alopecia areata patients. To note about this clone: Antigen unknown.

The TCR originated in a human donor with alopecia areata. V and J are TRBV30 and TRBJ2-7; D unresolved. Here the sequenced sample was CD4+ T cells sorted from blood, taken at week 0. The CDR3 region is CAWSVGVSYEQYF. The CDR3 DNA is TGTGCCTGGAGTGTAGGCGTCTCCTACGAGCAGTACTTC. The full variable domain, with the rest looked up from reference TRBV30 and TRBJ2-7, is SQTIHQWPATLVQPVGSPLSLECTVEGTSNPNLYWYRQAAGRGLQLLFYSVGIGQISSEVPQNLSASRPQDRQFILSSKKLLLSDSGFYLCAWSVGVSYEQYFGPGTRLTVT.